This T cell receptor beta chain was retrieved from a study of T-cell reconstitution after alpha-beta-depleted transplantation in children. In germline, CDR1 is DFQATT, CDR2 SNEGSKA (reference sequence). The CDR3 runs 14 residues. Trimming took 4 bases from V and 0 from J, leaving 10 bases between them. Preparation of the TCRbeta library used unique molecular identifiers. TCRdb analysed the PCR reads with MiXCR anew, one entry per CDR3 protein. Here the sample spans roughly 500,000 distinct CDR3 sequences, 32% being singletons. The clonotype was recovered from a human donor who donated a stem cell graft to a child with aplastic anemia. The sequences come from PBMCs from the stem cell graft donor, collected from the stem cell graft. This chain links TRBV20-1 with TRBJ1-5; unclear D gene. CDR3 nucleotides: TGCAGTGCTAAGACCATTTATAGCAATCAGCCCCAGCATTTT. This encodes CSAKTIYSNQPQHF.